This T cell receptor beta chain was sequenced during a study of CD8 T cells in ankylosing spondylitis. Overall study results and limits: Significantly higher representation of disease-linked clones was reported for matched ankylosing spondylitis synovial fluid. What seemed typical of ankylosing spondylitis blood was a TCR beta motif built from several highly homologous variants.

CDR1 and CDR2 from the germline V gene are MDHEN and SYDVKM. The CDR3 length is 15 residues. The V and J ends lost 6 bases and 0 bases respectively, with 11 bases between them. This clonotype turned up a few times. Its antigen is not known. For TCR beta, libraries came from quantitative 5'-RACE with molecular barcodes. TCRdb analysed the 5' RACE reads with MiXCR anew, one entry per CDR3 protein. This sample has a few hundred thousand distinct CDR3 sequences, with 20% found just once. The clonotype was recovered from a male donor with ankylosing spondylitis or in good health (not recorded which). The sample consisted of blood, either unsorted or a sorted T cell fraction (not recorded which). V gene TRBV28 combines with J gene TRBJ2-2; D is possibly TRBD2 (5 bases). CDR3 nucleotide sequence: TGTGCCAGCAGACGAGGGAGCACGAACACCGGGGAGCTGTTTTTT. It codes for CASRRGSTNTGELFF.